Shown below are 7 T cell receptor beta chains from a single sample sequenced in a study of human T cells and chemical hapten exposure. Time point of the sample: patch test 2, 6 weeks after DPC sensitization. The treatment: therapeutic diphenylcyclopropenone sensitization with weekly scalp DPC. TCRdb used MiXCR to reprocess the RACE reads, holding one entry per CDR3 protein. The table records under 90,000 distinct CDR3 sequences, 8.5% of them present only once. Sequences were derived from whole blood, sampled in connection with sensitization to the hapten diphenylcyclopropenone (DPC). The receptors were sampled from a woman aged 50 to 65 with alopecia areata. Some clones in this sample may be carry-over from other donors' samples.

This clonotype was picked up a small number of times. The rearrangement uses TRBV13 and TRBJ1-3; D unclear. V was cut by 0 bases and J by 2 bases, with 17 bases left in between. The germline V gene encodes CDR1 PRHDT and CDR2 FYEKMQ (reference sequence). The CDR3 covers 18 residues. The CDR3 loop is CASSLGLYPLLPGNTIYF. CDR3 bases: TGTGCCAGCAGCTTAGGACTGTACCCCCTTCTGCCTGGAAACACCATATATTTT. Full variable domain (missing parts from reference TRBV13 and TRBJ1-3): AAGVIQSPRHLIKEKRETATLKCYPIPRHDTVYWYQQGPGQDPQFLISFYEKMQSDKGSIPDRFSAQQFSDYHSELNMSSLELGDSALYFCASSLGLYPLLPGNTIYFGEGSWLTVV.

The genes are TRBV12-3 or TRBV12-4 and TRBJ2-3; D uncertain. This CDR3 has 13 residues. V shed 5 bases and J shed 7 bases, with 13 bases lying between them. For the CDR3, the DNA is TGTGCCAGCAGTGACACGGATTCTCATACGCAGTATTTT. The encoded protein is CASSDTDSHTQYF.

Ten or more counts support this clonotype. J is TRBJ2-4 and V is TRBV7-9; D unresolved. V was clipped by 5 bases and J by 14 bases, with 19 bases between them. The CDR3 is 13 residues long. CDR1 is SEHNR, CDR2 FQNEAQ, per germline (reference sequence). The CDR3, as DNA: TGTGCCAGCAGCCCCTTCAATGGCGTTTACGAGTACTTC. Protein sequence: CASSPFNGVYEYF.

This clonotype appeared a few times. V gene TRBV6-1 combines with J gene TRBJ1-5, with a tentative D call TRBD1 (6 bases). Per the germline V gene, CDR1 is MNHNS and CDR2 is SASEGT. The CDR3 is made up of 15 amino acids. V was clipped by 6 bases and J by 0 bases, with 12 bases between them. The CDR3 nucleotides read TGTGCCAGCAGAACAGGGTTTTTTAGCAATCAGCCCCAGCATTTT. Amino acid sequence: CASRTGFFSNQPQHF.

Ten or more counts support this clonotype. This sequence joins TRBV4-2 and TRBJ1-1, with D possibly being TRBD1 (5 bases). V was trimmed by 0 bases and J by 11 bases, leaving 13 bases between them. The CDR3 length is 13 residues. Germline V gene sequence: CDR1 LGHNA, CDR2 YNFKEQ. CDR3 protein: CASSQDFRDQAFF. CDR3 sequence (DNA): TGTGCCAGCAGCCAAGATTTCCGGGACCAGGCTTTCTTT.

A few counts support this clonotype. This chain connects TRBV6-6 to TRBJ2-3; D possibly corresponds to TRBD1 (5 bases). CDR3 length: 12 amino acids. V was clipped by 6 bases and J by 5 bases, with 9 bases between them. Per germline, CDR1 MNHNY and CDR2 SVGAGI (reference sequence). CDR3 sequence: CASRPGQDTQYF. In DNA form, the CDR3 reads TGTGCCAGCAGACCAGGGCAAGATACGCAGTATTTT.

This clonotype was observed many times. This sequence joins TRBV12-3 or TRBV12-4 and TRBJ1-1; tentative D call: TRBD1 (5 bases). Trimming took off 3 bases at V and 3 bases at J, with 5 bases between the two ends. This CDR3 contains 12 residues. The CDR3 region is CASSLGDTEAFF. Written as DNA, the CDR3 is TGTGCCAGCAGTTTGGGGGACACTGAAGCTTTCTTT.